These 25 T cell receptor beta chains originate from one sample sequenced in a study of blood T cell repertoires in COVID-19. TCRdb's table, derived via immunoSEQ multiplex PCR, lists solely in-frame clones and lacks some. The table includes 25,000 to 30,000 clones, approximately 82% detected once. Sequencing input: peripheral blood. The receptors were gathered from a man older than 75 with active or convalescent COVID-19.

This clone was counted between two and nine times. J is TRBJ2-7 and V is TRBV28, with 7 bases fitting TRBD2. Germline V gives CDR1 MDHEN, CDR2 SYDVKM. The J segment lost 6 bases and the V segment lost 7 bases, leaving 3 bases of the junction unmatched. This CDR3 has 11 residues. The CDR3 region has the DNA TGTGCCAGCACCGCGGGAGTCGAGCAGTACTTC. Its translation is CASTAGVEQYF.

The chain recombines TRBV4-1 with TRBJ1-2; TRBD1 matches 7 bases. This CDR3 comprises 16 residues. Trimming cost V 1 base and J 1 base; bases outside gene matches: 6. Germline V gives CDR1 MGHRA, CDR2 YSYEKL. In DNA, the CDR3 is TGCGCCAGCAGCCAAGTTCCCAGACAGGGTAACTATGGCTACACCTTC. It encodes CASSQVPRQGNYGYTF.

This rearrangement joins TRBV10-1 to TRBJ2-1; D perhaps matches TRBD2 (7 bases). Germline loops: CDR1 WNHNN, CDR2 SYGVQD (reference sequence). V was shortened by 0 bases and J by 6 bases, with 12 bases between the two germline ends. The CDR3 is 15 amino acids. The CDR3 protein is CASSESRGGGNEQFF. The DNA for the CDR3 is TGCGCCAGCAGTGAGTCAAGAGGGGGGGGCAATGAGCAGTTCTTC.

V gene TRBV2 combines with J gene TRBJ2-7; TRBD1 aligns across 8 bases. J was trimmed by 2 bases and V by 5 bases; bases with no gene match: 8. CDR1 SNHLY and CDR2 FYNNEI come from the germline V gene. The CDR3 is 15 amino acids. CDR3 residues: CASSKTGGIAYEQYF. CDR3 nucleotide sequence: TGTGCCAGCAGTAAAACAGGGGGAATTGCCTACGAGCAGTACTTC. The full variable domain, in which reference TRBV2 and TRBJ2-7 provide the parts outside the CDR3, is EPEVTQTPSHQVTQMGQEVILRCVPISNHLYFYWYRQILGQKVEFLVSFYNNEISEKSEIFDDQFSVERPDGSNFTLKIRSTKLEDSAMYFCASSKTGGIAYEQYFGPGTRLTVT.

The genes are TRBV5-4 and TRBJ2-7; no clear D gene. Germline V lookup: CDR1 SGHNT, CDR2 YYREEE (reference sequence). The V end was cut by 3 bases, the J end by 2 bases, with 15 bases between. This CDR3 comprises 15 residues. The CDR3 here is CASSSTGGKTYEQYF. The CDR3 DNA sequence: TGTGCCAGCAGCTCCACCGGCGGCAAGACCTACGAGCAGTACTTC. Full variable domain (outside the CDR3, taken from reference TRBV5-4 and TRBJ2-7): ETGVTQSPTHLIKTRGQQVTLRCSSQSGHNTVSWYQQALGQGPQFIFQYYREEENGRGNFPPRFSGLQFPNYSSELNVNALELDDSALYLCASSSTGGKTYEQYFGPGTRLTVT.

This clone came up once. The V and J genes are TRBV28 and TRBJ1-4, with D unresolved. Per the germline V gene, CDR1 is MDHEN and CDR2 is SYDVKM. The CDR3 is 14 residues long. The V and J ends lost 1 base and 7 bases respectively, with 10 bases between them. The CDR3 DNA is TGTGCCAGCAGTTTATTTAGTTCCCGTGAAAAACTGTTTTTT. Translated: CASSLFSSREKLFF.

This clone was counted only a few times. V is TRBV9 and J is TRBJ2-3; D may be TRBD2 (6 bases). V lost 3 bases and J 1 base, leaving 15 bases between the germline ends. The germline V gene encodes CDR1 SGDLS and CDR2 YYNGEE. This CDR3 is built from 16 residues. CDR3 protein: CASSARTGEGTDTQYF. CDR3 in DNA: TGTGCCAGCAGCGCCCGTACGGGAGAGGGCACAGATACGCAGTATTTT. The variable domain in full, completed from reference TRBV9 and TRBJ2-3, reads DSGVTQTPKHLITATGQRVTLRCSPRSGDLSVYWYQQSLDQGLQFLIQYYNGEERAKGNILERFSAQQFPDLHSELNLSSLELGDSALYFCASSARTGEGTDTQYFGPGTRLTVL.

The chain links TRBV2 to TRBJ2-7; 7 bases line up with TRBD1. Per germline, CDR1 SNHLY and CDR2 FYNNEI. This CDR3 comprises 15 residues. Trimming at V came to 3 bases and at J to 0 bases, leaving 5 bases not matched to a gene. The CDR3 loop reads CASSEKTGVSYEQYF. CDR3 coding DNA: TGTGCCAGCAGTGAGAAAACAGGGGTCTCCTACGAGCAGTACTTC.

The chain uses TRBV27 and TRBJ2-4; tentative D call: TRBD2 (6 bases). The CDR3 is 16 residues long. The germline gives CDR1 MNHEY, CDR2 SMNVEV (reference sequence). Trimming removed 6 bases at V and 1 base at J, with 16 bases between. The DNA of the CDR3 is TGTGCCAGCAGGCCGTGGGGGGTGGGGGCCAAAAACATTCAGTACTTC. Encoded protein: CASRPWGVGAKNIQYF.

CDR3: CASSQVSVLGDTQYF. CDR3 sequence (DNA): TGCGCCAGCAGCCAAGTTAGCGTACTTGGAGATACGCAGTATTTT. The V gene is TRBV4-1, the J gene TRBJ2-3, with a weak D call TRBD2 (5 bases). The CDR3 length is 15 residues. CDR1 is MGHRA, CDR2 YSYEKL, per germline. V was pared by 1 base and J by 5 bases, with 13 bases between.

The rearrangement joins TRBV6-5 to TRBJ1-2; D unclear. The germline V gene has CDR1 MNHEY and CDR2 SVGAGI. The CDR3 extends over 15 amino acids. V lost 5 bases and J 8 bases, leaving 21 bases between the germline ends. CDR3 sequence reads: CASSRYAAAGGGYTF. CDR3 sequence (DNA): TGTGCCAGCAGTCGTTACGCGGCAGCCGGAGGCGGCTACACCTTC.

The V gene is TRBV9, the J gene TRBJ2-5; D is possibly TRBD2 (7 bases). The CDR3 totals 14 residues. Germline V gene sequence: CDR1 SGDLS, CDR2 YYNGEE. Trimming removed 0 bases at V and 5 bases at J, with 11 bases between. The CDR3 coding sequence is TGTGCCAGCAGCGTAGGGGGGGGCTGGGAGACCCAGTACTTC. Amino acid sequence: CASSVGGGWETQYF. Variable domain in full (rest from reference TRBV9 and TRBJ2-5): DSGVTQTPKHLITATGQRVTLRCSPRSGDLSVYWYQQSLDQGLQFLIQYYNGEERAKGNILERFSAQQFPDLHSELNLSSLELGDSALYFCASSVGGGWETQYFGPGTRLLVL.

V gene TRBV2 combines with J gene TRBJ1-5; D gene uncertain. The CDR3 runs to 15 residues. V dropped 7 bases and J dropped 2 bases, with 15 bases sitting between them. Germline values: CDR1 SNHLY, CDR2 FYNNEI. In nucleotides, the CDR3 is TGTGCCAGCATGACCGAGGGTTTTCGCAATCAGCCCCAGCATTTT. It codes for CASMTEGFRNQPQHF.

The chain combines TRBV29-1 with TRBJ2-7; TRBD1 is a possible D gene (7 bases). Looked up from germline, CDR1 is SQVTM and CDR2 is ANQGSEA. V was cut by 6 bases and J by 0 bases, with 24 bases left in between. CDR3 length equals 17 residues. CDR3 in DNA: TGCAGCGTAAGAGGGGGCGGGAATCGCCAAAGCTCCTACGAGCAGTACTTC. It codes for CSVRGGGNRQSSYEQYF.

The CDR3 nucleotides are TGCGCCAGCAGTCAATCAAGGACCGACAGGGCAAACTATGGCTACACCTTC. Translated: CASSQSRTDRANYGYTF. The gene calls are TRBV23-1 and TRBJ1-2, with TRBD1 matching over 7 bases. TRBV23-1 is identified as an open reading frame with a role that is uncertain. CDR3 length equals 17 residues. The junction had 9 bases not matched to a gene; V was cut back by 0 bases and J by 2 bases.

This clone was seen a handful of times. This chain uses TRBV6-5 with TRBJ1-5; 8 nucleotides match TRBD1. Germline CDR1 MNHEY, CDR2 SVGAGI. V was pared by 6 bases and J by 1 base, with 5 bases of the junction left unmatched. This CDR3 contains 15 residues. CDR3 loop: CASSRDRGSNQPQHF. CDR3 nucleotide sequence: TGTGCCAGCAGCCGAGACAGGGGCAGCAATCAGCCCCAGCATTTT.

The V call is TRBV24-1, the J call TRBJ2-1; 9 bases line up with TRBD1. This CDR3 region has 13 residues. V was clipped by 9 bases and J by 7 bases; unmatched bases: 6. Per the germline V gene, CDR1 is KGHDR and CDR2 is SFDVKD. CDR3 sequence: CATGDRAGNEQFF. For the CDR3, the DNA is TGTGCCACCGGGGACAGGGCTGGTAATGAGCAGTTCTTC.

The chain carries TRBV29-1 and TRBJ1-2; D uncertain. The CDR3 sequence is 12 residues long. Germline CDR1 reads SQVTM; CDR2 reads ANQGSEA. V was clipped by 8 bases and J by 4 bases, with 14 bases between them. The CDR3 DNA sequence: TGCAGCCATCTGGAGGAGGGCTATGGCTACACCTTC. This translates into CSHLEEGYGYTF.

The gene calls are TRBV28 and TRBJ1-2; D remains unclear. This CDR3 is built from 13 residues. The germline V gene has CDR1 MDHEN and CDR2 SYDVKM. V was cut by 11 bases and J by 5 bases, with 18 bases left in between. This CDR3 reads CAVFSPQAYGYTF. CDR3 coding DNA: TGTGCCGTTTTTTCGCCTCAAGCTTATGGCTACACCTTC.

The J gene is TRBJ1-1, the V gene TRBV12-3 or TRBV12-4; maybe TRBD1 (5 bases). V was pared by 5 bases and J by 6 bases, with 10 bases between. This CDR3 is built from 12 residues. The CDR3 DNA reads as TGTGCCAGCAGTACAGGTTCTGCTGAAGCTTTCTTT. Its protein is CASSTGSAEAFF.

This clone appeared a few times. The chain's CDR3 is CASSLASGTGNTIYF. The CDR3 DNA sequence: TGTGCCAGCAGCTTAGCGTCAGGGACTGGAAACACCATATATTTT. The gene calls are TRBV7-9 and TRBJ1-3; possible D gene TRBD1, 5 bases. V was cut by 0 bases and J by 2 bases, with 8 bases left in between. CDR1 is SEHNR, CDR2 FQNEAQ, per germline (reference sequence). The CDR3 contains 15 residues. Drawing the rest from reference TRBV7-9 and TRBJ1-3, the complete variable domain is DTGVSQNPRHKITKRGQNVTFRCDPISEHNRLYWYRQTLGQGPEFLTYFQNEAQLEKSRLLSDRFSAERPKGSFSTLEIQRTEQGDSAMYLCASSLASGTGNTIYFGEGSWLTVV.

The chain uses TRBV3-1 (or the pseudogene TRBV3-2) and TRBJ1-1; no clear D gene. V was trimmed by 0 bases and J by 3 bases, leaving 14 bases between them. CDR1 LGHDT and CDR2 YNNKEL come from the germline V gene (reference sequence). The CDR3 length is 16 residues. CDR3 in amino acids: CASSQDASGRYTEAFF. The CDR3 DNA follows: TGTGCCAGCAGCCAAGATGCGTCAGGTAGATACACTGAAGCTTTCTTT.

The chain combines TRBV18 with TRBJ1-1, with D possibly TRBD1 on 5 matching bases. Germline V gives CDR1 KGHSH, CDR2 LQKENI. There are 16 residues in the CDR3. The V gene lost 0 bases and the J gene lost 0 bases, with 11 bases spanning the gap. CDR3 in amino acids: CASSPPGRSMNTEAFF. The CDR3 coding sequence is TGTGCCAGCTCACCACCGGGGCGATCCATGAACACTGAAGCTTTCTTT.

The genes are TRBV19 and TRBJ1-6, with D maybe TRBD1 (5 bases). From germline, CDR1 is LNHDA and CDR2 SQIVND (reference sequence). There are 14 residues in the CDR3. The V and J ends lost 6 bases and 4 bases respectively, with 10 bases between them. CDR3 sequence: CASSPGGYNSPLHF. The CDR3 region has the DNA TGTGCCAGTAGCCCGGGGGGTTATAATTCACCCCTCCACTTT.

The V and J genes are TRBV9 and TRBJ2-3; 7 positions agree with TRBD2. V gave up 3 bases and J gave up 1 base; unmatched junction bases: 14. The CDR3 is made up of 18 amino acids. In germline, CDR1 is SGDLS, CDR2 YYNGEE. CDR3 sequence: CASSASRFGGGRTDTQYF. In nucleotides, the CDR3 is TGTGCCAGCAGCGCATCCCGATTCGGCGGGGGTCGCACAGATACGCAGTATTTT.